The source of this T cell receptor (beta chain) is a study of T cell changes during pregnancy in multiple sclerosis. Sequencing used immunoSEQ multiplex PCR; TCRdb keeps in-frame clones, though not all of them. The profile covers roughly 57,000 clones, with approximately 90% appearing a single time and about 2.3% taken by the ten largest. This clone was seen a few times. CDR1 and CDR2 from the germline V gene are SGHNT and YYREEE (reference sequence). The CDR3 has 11 amino acids. V was pared by 4 bases and J by 6 bases, with 7 bases between. The clonotype comes from a female donor with multiple sclerosis, enrolled in a pregnancy study. The sample here was peripheral blood, taken in the first trimester of pregnancy. The chain recombines TRBV5-4 with TRBJ1-1, with TRBD1 as a possible D gene (5 bases). The CDR3 region is CASSQGPEAFF. The DNA for the CDR3 is TGTGCCAGCAGCCAGGGTCCTGAAGCTTTCTTT.